This T cell receptor (beta chain) was recorded in a study of CD8 T cells in Susac syndrome. Germline loops: CDR1 SGHRS, CDR2 YFSETQ. The V gene end was trimmed by 4 bases and the J gene end by 6 bases; junction bases not matched to a gene: 8. The length of the CDR3 is 15 residues. Random hexamers were used to reverse transcribe an amount of roughly 0.5 to 1 ug RNA. TCRdb called the immunoSEQ multiplex PCR reads again in MiXCR, with one record for every CDR3 protein. The sample records some 200,000 distinct CDR3 sequences, around 95% being singletons. The sequenced target, TCR beta, came from blood CD8+ and CD4+ T cells.

The chain is built from TRBV5-1 and TRBJ1-5, with 9 bases matching TRBD1. Sequencing was done on a sample of CD4+ T cells from PBMCs. The sequence came from a human donor with multiple sclerosis. CDR3 amino acids: CASSEDTGGGQPQHF. CDR3 nucleotide sequence: TGCGCCAGCAGCGAGGATACAGGGGGCGGTCAGCCCCAGCATTTT.